In its sample, the clone carrying this T cell receptor beta chain was seen many times. This sample was included in a study of early T cells in non-severe SARS-CoV-2 infection. The CDR3 is made up of 14 amino acids. V dropped 6 bases and J dropped 1 base, with 12 bases sitting between them. Looked up from germline, CDR1 is KGHSH and CDR2 is LQKENI. TCRdb passed the 5' RACE reads through MiXCR, listing each CDR3 protein once. The profile shows about 70,000 distinct CDR3 sequences, about a tenth of them singletons. This receptor was obtained from an adult who was a healthcare worker with PCR-confirmed SARS-CoV-2 infection or an uninfected control (not recorded which). The chain uses TRBV18 and TRBJ1-1; no clear D gene. The sequencing here drew on whole blood, taken at baseline. CDR3 nucleotides: TGTGCCAGCTCCCCCGGACTCAAGAACACTGAAGCTTTCTTT. It yields the protein CASSPGLKNTEAFF.